These 20 T cell receptor beta chains were all obtained from the same sample, sequenced in a study of blood T cell repertoires in COVID-19. TCRdb's table, derived via immunoSEQ multiplex PCR, lists solely in-frame clones and lacks some. The table lists about 330,000 clones, around 90% of them singletons. Sequencing was done on a sample of PBMCs or T cells enriched from blood (not recorded which). The origin of the receptors is a woman in her 30s who had recovered from COVID-19.

This clone was observed a few times. V gene TRBV11-3 combines with J gene TRBJ2-7; TRBD1 matches at 8 bases. This CDR3 contains 15 residues. Losses at the gene ends were 5 bases for V and 3 bases for J; bases not matched to a gene: 9. Per the germline V gene, CDR1 is SGHNT and CDR2 is YENEEA. CDR3 sequence reads: CASSIRTGWDYEQYF. The CDR3 coding sequence is TGTGCCAGCAGCATCCGGACAGGGTGGGACTACGAGCAGTACTTC.

The chain joins TRBV28 to TRBJ1-5, with TRBD1 as a possible D gene (5 bases). Germline values: CDR1 MDHEN, CDR2 SYDVKM. V was pared by 1 base and J by 7 bases, with 17 bases between. This CDR3 is built from 16 residues. CDR3 nucleotides: TGTGCCAGCAGTTTATCCCATGGCAGGGTAATACAGCCCCAGCATTTT. Translation: CASSLSHGRVIQPQHF.

This chain uses TRBV18 with TRBJ1-4; D is undetermined. V lost 3 bases and J lost 3, with 8 bases in between. CDR1 and CDR2 from the germline V gene are KGHSH and LQKENI. CDR3 length equals 14 residues. The CDR3 is CASSPQRANEKLFF. The DNA for the CDR3 is TGTGCCAGCTCACCCCAGCGCGCTAATGAAAAACTGTTTTTT.

The chain couples TRBV19 to TRBJ1-4; TRBD1 agrees at 7 bases. The CDR3 contains 15 residues. CDR1 LNHDA and CDR2 SQIVND come from the germline V gene (reference sequence). With 5 bases clipped from V and 0 bases from J, the junction kept 3 bases outside the gene matches. CDR3 protein: CASSPGQTTNEKLFF. Written as DNA, the CDR3 is TGTGCCAGTAGTCCGGGACAGACAACTAATGAAAAACTGTTTTTT. Variable domain in full (rest from reference TRBV19 and TRBJ1-4): DGGITQSPKYLFRKEGQNVTLSCEQNLNHDAMYWYRQDPGQGLRLIYYSQIVNDFQKGDIAEGYSVSREKKESFPLTVTSAQKNPTAFYLCASSPGQTTNEKLFFGSGTQLSVL.

The chain joins TRBV6-5 to TRBJ1-4; D is ambiguous. The CDR3 length is 13 residues. V lost 5 bases and J 5 bases, leaving 9 bases between the germline ends. Per germline, CDR1 MNHEY and CDR2 SVGAGI. The CDR3 coding sequence is TGTGCCAGCAGTATCCGGGAGAATGAAAAACTGTTTTTT. Protein: CASSIRENEKLFF.

This clone was found a few times. The chain couples TRBV18 to TRBJ1-2; TRBD1 aligns across 9 bases. The V and J ends lost 3 bases and 6 bases, in that order; junction bases with no gene match: 2. Germline CDR1 KGHSH, CDR2 LQKENI. The length of the CDR3 is 13 residues. CDR3 bases: TGTGCCAGCTCACCGGGACAGGGAAATGGCTACACCTTC. Protein sequence: CASSPGQGNGYTF.

The chain links TRBV4-3 to TRBJ2-7; D is unclear. CDR1 LGHNA and CDR2 YSLEER come from the germline V gene. Between the trimmed V and J ends, which lost 0 bases and 3 bases, there was a span of 15 bases. CDR3 length: 16 residues. CDR3 protein: CASSQDPPARVYEQYF. CDR3 sequence (DNA): TGCGCCAGCAGCCAAGACCCCCCAGCTAGAGTCTACGAGCAGTACTTC.

This clone was found a few times. This chain connects TRBV5-1 to TRBJ2-7, with 7 bases lining up with TRBD2. V shed 0 bases, J shed 3 bases, and the junction held 12 bases outside the gene matches. Germline lookup yields CDR1 SGHRS and CDR2 YFSETQ. The CDR3 runs to 17 residues. The CDR3: CASSLVGSASGRYEQYF. The CDR3 region has the DNA TGCGCCAGCAGCTTGGTAGGATCGGCTAGCGGCCGCTACGAGCAGTACTTC.

The genes are TRBV6-4 and TRBJ2-6; D perhaps matches TRBD1 (6 bases). The V end lost 10 bases, the J end lost 2 bases, and 12 bases lay between the germline ends. Germline loops: CDR1 MRHNA, CDR2 SNTAGT. The CDR3 totals 14 residues. The CDR3 here is CATSRGAGANVLTF. Written as DNA, the CDR3 is TGTGCCACTAGCAGGGGTGCTGGGGCCAACGTCCTGACTTTC.

This chain connects TRBV3-1 (or the pseudogene TRBV3-2) to TRBJ2-7; 14 bases fit TRBD2. The CDR3 runs to 16 residues. The V and J ends lost 2 bases and 6 bases, in that order; junction bases with no gene match: 6. CDR1 LGHDT and CDR2 YNNKEL come from the germline V gene (reference sequence). The chain's CDR3 is CASSQTGTSGRAEQYF. The CDR3 coding sequence is TGTGCCAGCAGCCAAACCGGGACTAGCGGGAGAGCCGAGCAGTACTTC.

This sequence joins TRBV7-8 and TRBJ2-5; TRBD2 matches 13 bases. Germline V gene lookup returns CDR1 SGHVS and CDR2 FQNEAQ. This CDR3 contains 17 residues. V shed 5 bases and J 2 bases; nucleotides not matched to a gene: 8. The CDR3 reads CASSPLRTSGRQETQYF. The CDR3 coding sequence is TGTGCCAGCAGCCCGCTTAGGACTAGCGGGAGACAAGAGACCCAGTACTTC.

CDR3 loop: CASSASGSTNNSPLHF. The CDR3 DNA reads TGTGCCAGCAGCGCCTCCGGGAGTACCAATAATTCACCCCTCCACTTT. The chain is built from TRBV9 and TRBJ1-6; D not certain. This CDR3 is built from 16 residues. Trimming took off 3 bases at V and 5 bases at J, with 15 bases between the two ends. Germline CDR1 and CDR2: SGDLS and YYNGEE.

This chain uses TRBV5-4 with TRBJ1-2, with 7 bases fitting TRBD1. The CDR3 runs to 12 residues. V gave up 3 bases and J gave up 6 bases; unmatched junction bases: 2. Germline V gene lookup returns CDR1 SGHNT and CDR2 YYREEE (reference sequence). The CDR3 protein is CASSSGTDGYTF. In DNA form, the CDR3 reads TGTGCCAGCAGCTCCGGGACAGATGGCTACACCTTC.

The chain is built from TRBV6-5 and TRBJ2-2; maybe TRBD2 (6 bases). The V gene's germline CDR1 is MNHEY and CDR2 SVGAGI. This CDR3 is 13 amino acids long. The ends were cut back, 7 bases at V and 5 bases at J, with 11 bases in the middle. The CDR3 region has the DNA TGTGCCAGCAACGGCGGGAAGACCGGGGAGCTGTTTTTT. As protein: CASNGGKTGELFF.

The V call is TRBV19, the J call TRBJ1-6; a weak D match, TRBD1 (6 bases). Trimming stripped 5 bases from V and 9 bases from J, with 17 bases between. The CDR3 runs to 15 residues. CDR1 and CDR2 from the germline V gene are LNHDA and SQIVND (reference sequence). Here the CDR3 reads CASSPTGSSFSPLHF. Written as DNA, the CDR3 is TGTGCCAGTAGTCCAACAGGGAGCTCTTTTTCACCCCTCCACTTT.

The rearrangement uses TRBV7-9 and TRBJ2-7; 9 positions match TRBD2. This CDR3 spans 15 amino acids. Germline CDR1 SEHNR, CDR2 FQNEAQ (reference sequence). With V trimmed by 4 bases and J by 3 bases, 7 bases remained unmatched. In DNA, the CDR3 is TGTGCCAGCAGCTCAACCAGAGCGGGAGGCTACGAGCAGTACTTC. Its protein is CASSSTRAGGYEQYF.

CDR3 in DNA: TGTGCCAGCAGCTTAGTTCCAGGACAACAGTCCTACGAGCAGTACTTC. As protein: CASSLVPGQQSYEQYF. This chain joins TRBV7-9 and TRBJ2-7, with a tentative D call TRBD1 (5 bases). The CDR3 is 16 amino acids. Germline lookup yields CDR1 SEHNR and CDR2 FQNEAQ (reference sequence). V dropped 1 base and J dropped 1 base, with 14 bases sitting between them. Filled out from reference TRBV7-9 and TRBJ2-7, the complete variable domain reads DTGVSQNPRHKITKRGQNVTFRCDPISEHNRLYWYRQTLGQGPEFLTYFQNEAQLEKSRLLSDRFSAERPKGSFSTLEIQRTEQGDSAMYLCASSLVPGQQSYEQYFGPGTRLTVT.

Points on this clone: The junction and the germline gene differ at one end; a read error may be behind it. The chain joins TRBV7-7 to TRBJ1-3; D remains unclear. Germline-derived CDR1 and CDR2 are SSHAT and FNYEAQ (reference sequence). The CDR3 covers 12 residues. The CDR3 loop is CYHHYFGNTIYF. CDR3 DNA: TGCTACCATCATTACTTTGGAAACACCATATATTTT.

V gene TRBV5-1 combines with J gene TRBJ1-3; no firm D call. Trimming shortened V by 4 bases and J by 0 bases, and 14 bases separated the two germline ends. Germline V gives CDR1 SGHRS, CDR2 YFSETQ. The CDR3 consists of 16 residues. CDR3 sequence: CASSPLEASSGNTIYF. The CDR3 DNA reads as TGCGCCAGCAGCCCTTTAGAAGCAAGCTCTGGAAACACCATATATTTT.

The rearrangement uses TRBV6-5 and TRBJ1-5, with a weak D call TRBD1 (5 bases). The germline CDR1 and CDR2 sequences are MNHEY and SVGAGI. Deletions cut 2 bases from V and 7 bases from J, with 12 bases between. The length of the CDR3 is 14 residues. CDR3 bases: TGTGCCAGCAGTTACCGGCAGGGATACCAGCCCCAGCATTTT. Translating gives CASSYRQGYQPQHF.